This is a list of T cell receptor beta chains from one sample in a study of T cells in Graves' hyperthyroidism and ophthalmopathy. TCRdb fed the multiplex PCR reads into MiXCR, producing one record per CDR3 protein. Of 340,000 or so distinct CDR3 sequences in the sample, around 17% were seen once. Sequencing was performed on blood. These receptors were collected from a man aged 25 to 40 with Graves' hyperthyroidism. Both conserved end residues are part of each CDR3. Each record gives: D gene, CDR3 length, clone size, V gene, J gene, CDR3 DNA, CDR3 protein. D genes are given only for firm matches. A clone size is listed for some rows: how often the clone was seen (once, few, many), or a class if it is expanded.

D: TRBD1
length: 15
size: NA
V: TRBV7-9
J: TRBJ2-7
DNA: TGTGCCAGCAGCGGCACCGGGACAGGGTCCCGGGAGCAGTACTTC
CDR3: CASSGTGTGSREQYF

D: NA
length: 18
size: many
V: TRBV5-6
J: TRBJ2-3
DNA: TGTGCCAGCAGCTTAGATAGCGGATGGAAGACTGGCACAGATACGCAGTATTTT
CDR3: CASSLDSGWKTGTDTQYF

D: TRBD2
length: 14
size: few
V: TRBV30
J: TRBJ2-2
DNA: TGTGCCTGGAGAGCGGGAGCGAACACCGGGGAGCTGTTTTTT
CDR3: CAWRAGANTGELFF

D: TRBD2
length: 18
size: many
V: TRBV9
J: TRBJ2-1
DNA: TGTGCCAGCAGCGTAGGAGGGACTAGCGGGAGGGCCATCAATGAGCAGTTCTTC
CDR3: CASSVGGTSGRAINEQFF

D: NA
length: 13
size: NA
V: TRBV14
J: TRBJ2-1
DNA: TGTGCCAGCAGCCTTGCTCCGGGAACTGAGCAGTTCTTC
CDR3: CASSLAPGTEQFF

D: NA
length: 14
size: NA
V: TRBV25-1
J: TRBJ2-5
DNA: TGTGCCAGCAGTGCACAGGCCATCCAAGAGACCCAGTACTTC
CDR3: CASSAQAIQETQYF

D: NA
length: 15
size: many
V: TRBV20-1
J: TRBJ2-4
DNA: TGCAGTGCTGACGGGGACCCCAGCTTGGGAAACATTCAGTACTTC
CDR3: CSADGDPSLGNIQYF

D: TRBD2
length: 14
size: few
V: TRBV29-1
J: TRBJ2-1
DNA: TGCAGCGTTGAAGAGGAGCGGGAGGGCGTGGAGCAGTTCTTC
CDR3: CSVEEEREGVEQFF

D: NA
length: 13
size: many
V: TRBV12-3/TRBV12-4
J: TRBJ1-1
DNA: TGTGCCAGCAGTTTGACCCTATACACTGAAGCTTTCTTT
CDR3: CASSLTLYTEAFF

D: NA
length: 14
size: few
V: TRBV5-4
J: TRBJ1-2
DNA: TGTGCCAGCAGGCCGGGACGGAGAGATCATGGCTACACCTTC
CDR3: CASRPGRRDHGYTF

D: NA
length: 13
size: many
V: TRBV28
J: TRBJ2-7
DNA: TGTGCCATCACGGGACTTGCACCCTACGAGCAGTACTTC
CDR3: CAITGLAPYEQYF

D: NA
length: 15
size: NA
V: TRBV15
J: TRBJ2-2
DNA: TGTGCCACCAGCAGAGATCGAGGTCCCTCCAGGGAGCTGTTTTTT
CDR3: CATSRDRGPSRELFF

D: TRBD1
length: 12
size: many
V: TRBV20-1
J: TRBJ2-7
DNA: TGCAGTGCCCTACAGGGGACCTACGAGCAGTACTTC
CDR3: CSALQGTYEQYF

D: NA
length: 15
size: many
V: TRBV6-1
J: TRBJ2-1
DNA: TGTGCCAGCAGTGAAAGGGCCCAAACCTACAATGAGCAGTTCTTC
CDR3: CASSERAQTYNEQFF

D: NA
length: 13
size: many
V: TRBV24-1
J: TRBJ1-2
DNA: TGTGCCACCAGTGATCATCGCCGGGGAGGCTACACCTTC
CDR3: CATSDHRRGGYTF

D: NA
length: 14
size: NA
V: TRBV6-1
J: TRBJ1-2
DNA: TGTGCCAGCAGAGCAGTGGAATATAACTATGGCTACACCTTC
CDR3: CASRAVEYNYGYTF

D: TRBD2
length: 13
size: many
V: TRBV29-1
J: TRBJ2-7
DNA: TGCAGCGTGAGGACTAGCGGGAGTTACGAGCAGTACTTC
CDR3: CSVRTSGSYEQYF

D: NA
length: 14
size: few
V: TRBV5-5
J: TRBJ1-1
DNA: TGTGCCAGCAGCTTACACGCGGATAGCACTGAAGCTTTCTTT
CDR3: CASSLHADSTEAFF

D: NA
length: 14
size: many
V: TRBV27
J: TRBJ2-3
DNA: TGTGCCAGCAGGCCGGGACTCCCAACAGATACGCAGTATTTT
CDR3: CASRPGLPTDTQYF

D: NA
length: 13
size: NA
V: TRBV7-9
J: TRBJ1-1
DNA: TGTGCCAGCAGCGACCTACTGAACACTGAAGCTTTCTTT
CDR3: CASSDLLNTEAFF

D: TRBD1
length: 14
size: NA
V: TRBV6-2/TRBV6-3
J: TRBJ1-2
DNA: TGTGCCAGCAGTAGACAGGGAATCTACTATGGCTACACCTTC
CDR3: CASSRQGIYYGYTF

D: NA
length: 12
size: NA
V: TRBV12-3/TRBV12-4
J: TRBJ1-2
DNA: TGTGCCAGCAGCAGAGGGGGGAATGGCTACACCTTC
CDR3: CASSRGGNGYTF

D: TRBD1
length: 15
size: NA
V: TRBV5-4
J: TRBJ2-1
DNA: TGTGCCAGCAGCTTGCGGACAGGGTCGAACAATGAGCAGTTCTTC
CDR3: CASSLRTGSNNEQFF

D: NA
length: 13
size: few
V: TRBV30
J: TRBJ2-6
DNA: TGTGCCTGCAGTGTCTCTGGGGCCAACGTCCTGACTTTC
CDR3: CACSVSGANVLTF

D: NA
length: 12
size: many
V: TRBV11-3
J: TRBJ2-7
DNA: TGTGCCAGCAGCAGGTTGTTGGCCGAGCAGTACTTC
CDR3: CASSRLLAEQYF

D: TRBD1
length: 16
size: NA
V: TRBV2
J: TRBJ2-2
DNA: TGTGCCAGCAGTCCTAGGACAGGGCGGAACACCGGGGAGCTGTTTTTT
CDR3: CASSPRTGRNTGELFF

D: NA
length: 15
size: few
V: TRBV19
J: TRBJ2-1
DNA: TGTGCCAGTAGAGATAGCCAGAGCTCCTACAATGAGCAGTTCTTC
CDR3: CASRDSQSSYNEQFF

D: NA
length: 19
size: many
V: TRBV5-5
J: TRBJ2-3
DNA: TGTGCCAGCAGCTTGGAGGGGGGACAGCAAAAACTTTCCACAGATACGCAGTATTTT
CDR3: CASSLEGGQQKLSTDTQYF

D: TRBD2
length: 21
size: NA
V: TRBV2
J: TRBJ2-2
DNA: TGTGCCAGCAGTGAAGCGCTGGGAGGGTATATGGCGCAGGGTGGCGCCGGGGAGCTGTTTTTT
CDR3: CASSEALGGYMAQGGAGELFF

D: NA
length: 14
size: many
V: TRBV5-1
J: TRBJ1-2
DNA: TGCGCCAGCAGCCCAAATCCGACAGCTTATGGCTACACCTTC
CDR3: CASSPNPTAYGYTF

D: TRBD2
length: 15
size: NA
V: TRBV3-1
J: TRBJ2-7
DNA: TGTGCCAGCAGCCAGGGGCTAGCGGGCAACTACGAGCAGTACTTC
CDR3: CASSQGLAGNYEQYF

D: NA
length: 15
size: NA
V: TRBV7-9
J: TRBJ2-5
DNA: TGTGCCAGCAGCTTAGACGGGGCAGCCCAAGAGACCCCGTACTTC
CDR3: CASSLDGAAQETPYF

D: NA
length: 16
size: many
V: TRBV30
J: TRBJ2-6
DNA: TGTGCCTGGAGTGGGGATCTAGGCTCTGGGGCCAACGTCCTGACTTTC
CDR3: CAWSGDLGSGANVLTF

D: NA
length: 14
size: few
V: TRBV7-9
J: TRBJ1-1
DNA: TGTGCCAGCAGCTCGACAGTGGGTTTCCCTGAAGCTTTCTTT
CDR3: CASSSTVGFPEAFF

D: NA
length: 13
size: NA
V: TRBV25-1
J: TRBJ2-7
DNA: TGTGCCAGCAGTGAATTTTTGATGGACGAGCAGTACTTC
CDR3: CASSEFLMDEQYF

D: NA
length: 13
size: NA
V: TRBV6-2/TRBV6-3
J: TRBJ2-1
DNA: TGTGCCAGCACACCCTGGGTTGGCAATGAGCAGTTCTTC
CDR3: CASTPWVGNEQFF

D: NA
length: 15
size: many
V: TRBV28
J: TRBJ1-5
DNA: TGTGCCAGCAGTTTACCTTTTCGCGGGGGTCAGCCCCAGCATTTT
CDR3: CASSLPFRGGQPQHF

D: TRBD2
length: 13
size: NA
V: TRBV10-3
J: TRBJ2-7
DNA: TGTGCCATTCGGCGGGAGTCCTCCTACGAGCAGTACTTC
CDR3: CAIRRESSYEQYF

D: NA
length: 16
size: many
V: TRBV12-3/TRBV12-4
J: TRBJ1-1
DNA: TGTGCCAGCAGTTCTCCCCCAAAACAGGGTGGTACTGAAGCTTTCTTT
CDR3: CASSSPPKQGGTEAFF

D: NA
length: 16
size: many
V: TRBV12-3/TRBV12-4
J: TRBJ2-1
DNA: TGTGCCAGCAGTTTCCAGGGACAAAGATCCTACAATGAGCAGTTCTTC
CDR3: CASSFQGQRSYNEQFF

D: TRBD1
length: 17
size: NA
V: TRBV11-2
J: TRBJ2-1
DNA: TGTGCCAGCAGCCCACTAGACAGGGGGCGCAGGGCGAATGAGCAGTTCTTC
CDR3: CASSPLDRGRRANEQFF